The 23 T cell receptor beta chains given below trace back to one sample, sequenced in a study of T cells in Graves' hyperthyroidism and ophthalmopathy. RNA transcripts served as the template for amplifying TCR beta CDR3 regions. First-round RT-PCR of the TCR CDR3 relied on the HTBI primer set. From the multiplex PCR reads, TCRdb called clonotypes with MiXCR, one entry per CDR3 protein. This sample yields about 570,000 distinct CDR3 sequences, of which about half are seen a single time; roughly 20% belongs to the top ten. Sample: peripheral blood or thyroid tissue (not recorded which). These receptors were taken from an adult woman with Graves' disease, either hyperthyroidism or ophthalmopathy (not recorded which).

This clonotype showed up many times. This rearrangement joins TRBV5-4 to TRBJ2-2; D call uncertain. This CDR3 has 16 amino acids. Germline loops: CDR1 SGHNT, CDR2 YYREEE (reference sequence). Trimming took off 0 bases at V and 2 bases at J, with 11 bases between the two ends. Here the CDR3 DNA reads TGTGCCAGCAGCTTGGGGGCAGCCCTTAACACCGGGGAGCTGTTTTTT. As protein: CASSLGAALNTGELFF.

Many counts were recorded for this clonotype. This rearrangement joins TRBV9 to TRBJ1-1; D gene unclear. Germline lookup yields CDR1 SGDLS and CDR2 YYNGEE. The length of the CDR3 is 17 residues. V lost 0 bases to trimming and J lost 4 bases, with 19 bases between them. CDR3 protein: CASSVVSSGDLSTEAFF. CDR3 nucleotide sequence: TGTGCCAGCAGCGTAGTTTCTTCGGGTGATTTATCCACTGAAGCTTTCTTT.

J is TRBJ2-7 and V is TRBV2; unclear D gene. Germline lookup yields CDR1 SNHLY and CDR2 FYNNEI. The CDR3 runs 14 residues. Deletions cut 8 bases from V and 2 bases from J, with 16 bases between. The CDR3 bases are TGTGCCAGCCCCCAGCGAGCAAGCCCCTACGAGCAGTACTTC. Translated: CASPQRASPYEQYF.

V is TRBV9 and J is TRBJ1-1, with no clear D. V was shortened by 3 bases and J by 3 bases, with 6 bases between the two germline ends. This CDR3 contains 12 residues. Germline values: CDR1 SGDLS, CDR2 YYNGEE. CDR3 in DNA: TGTGCCAGCAGCGCCCCCGACACTGAAGCTTTCTTT. It specifies CASSAPDTEAFF.

This clonotype showed up many times. This chain links TRBV3-1 with TRBJ2-7; D ambiguous. The germline gives CDR1 LGHDT, CDR2 YNNKEL (reference sequence). This CDR3 has 13 residues. V was shortened by 4 bases and J by 2 bases, with 9 bases between the two germline ends. This chain's CDR3 is CASSLRRTYEQYF. The DNA of the CDR3 is TGTGCCAGCAGCCTCAGGAGAACCTACGAGCAGTACTTC.

This clonotype was seen ten or more times. The chain links TRBV11-2 to TRBJ1-1; TRBD1 is a possible D gene (6 bases). V lost 6 bases and J lost 4, with 21 bases in between. The length of the CDR3 is 16 residues. In germline, CDR1 is SGHAT, CDR2 FQNNGV. CDR3 bases: TGTGCCAGCAGTCCAGGGAGGGGGGGACGGATCACTGAAGCTTTCTTT. This sequence encodes CASSPGRGGRITEAFF.

This chain connects TRBV5-1 to TRBJ1-1; D gene uncertain. Trimming shortened V by 2 bases and J by 4 bases, and 9 bases separated the two germline ends. CDR3 length: 13 residues. CDR1 SGHRS and CDR2 YFSETQ come from the germline V gene. The CDR3 nucleotides read TGCGCCAGCAGCTTTGAAGGCAGCACTGAAGCTTTCTTT. Translation gives CASSFEGSTEAFF.

This clonotype was seen many times. This chain uses TRBV5-1 with TRBJ2-6, with 8 bases that match TRBD1. After removal of 2 bases from V and 1 base from J, the junction contained 5 bases not matched to a gene. Germline values: CDR1 SGHRS, CDR2 YFSETQ. The CDR3 sequence is 17 residues long. The CDR3 coding sequence is TGCGCCAGCAGCTTACGACAGGGGACATCTGGGGCCAACGTCCTGACTTTC. Translation: CASSLRQGTSGANVLTF.

The rearrangement links TRBV15 to TRBJ1-5, with 9 positions matching TRBD1. CDR1 and CDR2 from the germline V gene are LNHNV and YYDKDF (reference sequence). Trimming took 0 bases from V and 2 from J; bases not matched to a gene: 2. This CDR3 is 16 amino acids long. CDR3 in DNA: TGTGCCACCAGCAGAGACCGACAGGGGGGCAATCAGCCCCAGCATTTT. This codes for CATSRDRQGGNQPQHF. Full variable domain (outside the CDR3, taken from reference TRBV15 and TRBJ1-5): DAMVIQNPRYQVTQFGKPVTLSCSQTLNHNVMYWYQQKSSQAPKLLFHYYDKDFNNEADTPDNFQSRRPNTSFCFLDIRSPGLGDTAMYLCATSRDRQGGNQPQHFGDGTRLSIL.

The chain uses TRBV25-1 and TRBJ1-3, with D maybe TRBD1 (5 bases). Per germline, CDR1 MGHDK and CDR2 SYGVNS. The CDR3 is made up of 14 amino acids. Trimming left V 6 bases short and J 0 bases short, with 9 bases between. The CDR3 DNA is TGTGCCAGCAGGAGGGGCCTCTCTGGAAACACCATATATTTT. Residues: CASRRGLSGNTIYF.

Only one count was recorded for this clonotype. This chain uses TRBV4-2 with TRBJ2-7; TRBD2 aligns across 10 bases. The V gene end was trimmed by 3 bases and the J gene end by 5 bases; junction bases not matched to a gene: 13. The CDR3 length is 17 residues. The germline CDR1 and CDR2 sequences are LGHNA and YNFKEQ. CDR3 coding DNA: TGTGCCAGCAGCCACGCCGGGCTAGCGGGAGAGGACCACGAGCAGTACTTC. Translation gives CASSHAGLAGEDHEQYF.

As regards this clonotype: Since a much larger clone is just one base distant, this may be a read error. The chain employs TRBV20-1 and TRBJ2-7, with TRBD2 as a possible D gene (6 bases). The V end was cut by 4 bases, the J end by 0 bases, with 22 bases between. The CDR3 runs 17 residues. Germline values: CDR1 DFQATT, CDR2 SNEGSKA (reference sequence). The CDR3 loop reads CSAKEALSGGSSYEQYF. CDR3 nucleotides: TGCAGTGCTAAAGAGGCACTTAGCGGCGGTTCCTCCTACGAGCAGTACTTC.

This clonotype was seen ten or more times. This CDR3 is CASSIDQGTGIAEAFF. The CDR3 region has the DNA TGTGCCAGTAGTATAGATCAGGGGACAGGGATCGCTGAAGCTTTCTTT. V usage is TRBV19 and J usage is TRBJ1-1, with 9 bases identical to TRBD1. The CDR3 has 16 amino acids. J gave up 6 bases and V 0 bases, and 8 bases lay outside the gene matches. Germline CDR1 and CDR2: LNHDA and SQIVND (reference sequence).

This clonotype was detected many times. The J gene is TRBJ2-7, the V gene TRBV10-3; D not certain. CDR3 size: 14 residues. The V end was cut by 3 bases, the J end by 7 bases, with 16 bases between. Germline-derived CDR1 and CDR2 are ENHRY and SYGVKD. The DNA of the CDR3 is TGTGCCATCAGTGAAGTGTCAGTAAATCGGGAGCAGTACTTC. This encodes CAISEVSVNREQYF.

The genes are TRBV20-1 and TRBJ1-4, with 9 bases fitting TRBD1. The CDR3 length is 12 residues. CDR1 DFQATT and CDR2 SNEGSKA come from the germline V gene (reference sequence). Unmatched junction bases numbered 8, after V lost 7 bases and J lost 11 bases. CDR3 in DNA: TGCAGTGAGGGACAGGGAGTGAGGAAACTGTTTTTT. This encodes CSEGQGVRKLFF.

This clonotype turned up a few times. A clone one base away is much larger, so this may be a read error. The chain links TRBV20-1 to TRBJ2-2; 7 bases are shared with TRBD1. Looked up from germline, CDR1 is DFQATT and CDR2 is SNEGSKA (reference sequence). With V trimmed by 0 bases and J by 4 bases, 11 bases remained unmatched. The CDR3 length is 17 residues. CDR3 bases: TGCAGTGCTAGAGATGGGGAAGGGGGCTTCGCCACCGGGGAGCTGTTTTTT. Its protein product is CSARDGEGGFATGELFF.

V and J are TRBV2 and TRBJ2-6, with 9 bases that match TRBD1. Per germline, CDR1 SNHLY and CDR2 FYNNEI. This CDR3 has 15 residues. Germline trimming cut 5 bases from V and 9 bases from J; bases unmatched to any gene: 8. CDR3: CASSSGTGRDNVLTF. CDR3 bases: TGTGCCAGCAGTTCCGGGACAGGGAGGGACAACGTCCTGACTTTC.

V gene TRBV7-8 combines with J gene TRBJ2-3; the D gene is possibly TRBD2 (5 bases). Trimming took 5 bases from V and 2 from J, leaving 20 bases between them. This CDR3 region has 17 residues. Germline CDR1 SGHVS, CDR2 FQNEAQ. The chain's CDR3 is CASSPRGLATTTDTQYF. For the CDR3, the DNA is TGTGCCAGCAGCCCCCGAGGGTTAGCGACAACCACAGATACGCAGTATTTT.

This rearrangement joins TRBV6-2 or TRBV6-3 to TRBJ2-5; no clear D gene. Trimming left V 2 bases short and J 5 bases short, with 12 bases between. Germline V lookup: CDR1 MNHEY, CDR2 SVGEGT. This CDR3 spans 14 amino acids. The CDR3 region has the DNA TGTGCCAGCAGTTACGGTGTGGCAGTGGAGACCCAGTACTTC. Translating it yields CASSYGVAVETQYF.

The J gene is TRBJ2-6, the V gene TRBV29-1; D call uncertain. This CDR3 has 15 amino acids. Germline loops: CDR1 SQVTM, CDR2 ANQGSEA. Trimming cost V 6 bases and J 0 bases, with 12 bases left between them. Here the CDR3 DNA reads TGCAGCGTGGCTGGGTCCCTCTCTGGGGCCAACGTCCTGACTTTC. It encodes CSVAGSLSGANVLTF.

J is TRBJ2-2 and V is TRBV13, with D tentatively TRBD2 (5 bases). The CDR3 is 14 residues long. Trimming removed 6 bases from V and 2 bases from J, with 10 bases in between. Germline V gives CDR1 PRHDT, CDR2 FYEKMQ (reference sequence). The CDR3 DNA reads as TGTGCCAGCAGTCGCAGCGGAAACACCGGGGAGCTGTTTTTT. Translating gives CASSRSGNTGELFF. Variable domain in full (rest from reference TRBV13 and TRBJ2-2): AAGVIQSPRHLIKEKRETATLKCYPIPRHDTVYWYQQGPGQDPQFLISFYEKMQSDKGSIPDRFSAQQFSDYHSELNMSSLELGDSALYFCASSRSGNTGELFFGEGSRLTVL.

The table lists this clonotype with many counts. The chain employs TRBV6-5 and TRBJ1-2; no definite D call. Trimming took 8 bases from V and 8 from J, leaving 12 bases between them. The germline V gene has CDR1 MNHEY and CDR2 SVGAGI. This CDR3 has 11 amino acids. DNA of the CDR3: TGTGCCAGCTTTTTTTTGGGAGGCTACACCTTC. The encoded protein is CASFFLGGYTF.

This clonotype occurred many times. V gene TRBV7-9 combines with J gene TRBJ1-1; D is uncertain. CDR3 length: 15 residues. Germline lookup yields CDR1 SEHNR and CDR2 FQNEAQ (reference sequence). V dropped 3 bases and J dropped 1 base, with 12 bases sitting between them. Here the CDR3 DNA reads TGTGCCAGCAGCTTCATCGCCTTCAGGAACACTGAAGCTTTCTTT. This encodes CASSFIAFRNTEAFF. The full variable domain, rest sourced from reference TRBV7-9 and TRBJ1-1, is DTGVSQNPRHKITKRGQNVTFRCDPISEHNRLYWYRQTLGQGPEFLTYFQNEAQLEKSRLLSDRFSAERPKGSFSTLEIQRTEQGDSAMYLCASSFIAFRNTEAFFGQGTRLTVV.